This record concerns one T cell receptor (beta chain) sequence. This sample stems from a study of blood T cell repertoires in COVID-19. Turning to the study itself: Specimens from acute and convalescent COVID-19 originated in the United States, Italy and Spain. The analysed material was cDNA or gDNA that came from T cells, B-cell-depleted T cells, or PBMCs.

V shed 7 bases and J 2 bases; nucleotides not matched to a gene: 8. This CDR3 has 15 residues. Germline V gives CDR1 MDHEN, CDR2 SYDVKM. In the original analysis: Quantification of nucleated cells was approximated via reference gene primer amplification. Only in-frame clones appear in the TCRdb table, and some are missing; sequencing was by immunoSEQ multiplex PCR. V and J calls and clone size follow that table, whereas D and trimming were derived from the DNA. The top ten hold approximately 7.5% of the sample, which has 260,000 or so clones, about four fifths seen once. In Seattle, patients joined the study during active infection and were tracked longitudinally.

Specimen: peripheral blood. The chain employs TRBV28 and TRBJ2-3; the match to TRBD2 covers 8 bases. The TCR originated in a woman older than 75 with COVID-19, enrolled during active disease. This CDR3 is CASTRRGAPTDTQYF. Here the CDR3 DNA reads TGTGCCAGCACAAGGCGGGGGGCCCCCACAGATACGCAGTATTTT.